This T cell receptor (beta chain) originates from a study of CD8+CD57+ T cells in acquired aplastic anemia. Background on the study: The sorted CD4+ and CD8+ cells yielded an average approximately 3.3 ug of DNA. Study findings and constraints: A set of twenty-nine CD8+ CDR3 sequences was shared between patients and controls, and these sequences appeared highly expressed in patients.

Individuals selected for sequencing had exhibited CD8+CD57+ cell expansion on flow cytometry. Each patient carried a diagnosis of severe acquired aplastic anemia. Patients were therapy-naive when their blood was sampled. Profiling that covered TCR beta VDJ and CDR3 relied on genomic DNA as its template. MiXCR, run by TCRdb on the reads, gives a single entry per CDR3 protein. There are 200,000 to 250,000 distinct CDR3 sequences in the sample; 65% occur only once, and about 60% lies in the top ten. This CDR3 has 16 residues. The V gene's germline CDR1 is SGHNT and CDR2 YYREEE (reference sequence). J gave up 7 bases and V 4 bases, and 8 bases lay outside the gene matches. As to this clonotype: What it binds is unknown.

Sequencing used sorted CD4+, CD8+, or CD8+CD57+ T cells (not recorded which) from PBMCs. The V and J genes are TRBV5-4 and TRBJ2-3; 14 bases map to TRBD2. This receptor was taken from a human donor with aplastic anemia. CDR3 sequence (DNA): TGTGCCAGCAGCGGAGGGACTAGCGGGAGAGGTTATACGCAGTATTTT. Amino acid sequence: CASSGGTSGRGYTQYF.